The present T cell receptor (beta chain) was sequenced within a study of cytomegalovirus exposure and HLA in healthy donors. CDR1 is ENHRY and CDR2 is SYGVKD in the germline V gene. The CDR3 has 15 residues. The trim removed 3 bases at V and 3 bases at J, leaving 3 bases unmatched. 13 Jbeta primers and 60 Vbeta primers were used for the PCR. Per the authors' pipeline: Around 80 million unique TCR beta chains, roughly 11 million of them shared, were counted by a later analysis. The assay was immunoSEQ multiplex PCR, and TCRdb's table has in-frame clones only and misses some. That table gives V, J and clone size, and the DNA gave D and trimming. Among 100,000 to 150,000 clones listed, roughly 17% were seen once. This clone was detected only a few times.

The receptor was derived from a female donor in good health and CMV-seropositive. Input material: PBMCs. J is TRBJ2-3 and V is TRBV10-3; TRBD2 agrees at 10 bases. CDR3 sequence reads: CAISDSGGLTDTQYF. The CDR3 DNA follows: TGTGCCATCAGTGATAGCGGGGGGCTTACAGATACGCAGTATTTT.